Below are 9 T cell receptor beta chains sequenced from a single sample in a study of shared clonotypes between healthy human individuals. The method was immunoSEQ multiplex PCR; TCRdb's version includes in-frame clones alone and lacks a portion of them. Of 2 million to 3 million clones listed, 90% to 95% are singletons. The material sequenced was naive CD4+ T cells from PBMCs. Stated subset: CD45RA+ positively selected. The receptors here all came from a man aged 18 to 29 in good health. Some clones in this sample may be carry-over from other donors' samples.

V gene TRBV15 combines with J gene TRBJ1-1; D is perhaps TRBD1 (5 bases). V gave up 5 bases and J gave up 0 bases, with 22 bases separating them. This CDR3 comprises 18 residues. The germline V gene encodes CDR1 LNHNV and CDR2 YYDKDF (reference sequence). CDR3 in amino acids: CATSRRGQWGRVNTEAFF. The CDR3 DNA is TGTGCCACCAGCCGAAGGGGCCAATGGGGCAGGGTGAACACTGAAGCTTTCTTT.

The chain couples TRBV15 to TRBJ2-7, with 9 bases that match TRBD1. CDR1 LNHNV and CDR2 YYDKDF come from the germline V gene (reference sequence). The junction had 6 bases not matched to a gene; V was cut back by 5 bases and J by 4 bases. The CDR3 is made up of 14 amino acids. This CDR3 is CATSRRTGEYEQYF. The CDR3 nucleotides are TGTGCCACCAGCCGACGGACAGGGGAATACGAGCAGTACTTC.

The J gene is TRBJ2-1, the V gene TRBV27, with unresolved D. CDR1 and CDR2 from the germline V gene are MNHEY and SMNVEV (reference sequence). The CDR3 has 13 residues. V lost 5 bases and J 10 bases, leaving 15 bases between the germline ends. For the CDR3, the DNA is TGTGCCAGCAGTCATGCCCCAGAAGGAGAGCAGTTCTTC. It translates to CASSHAPEGEQFF.

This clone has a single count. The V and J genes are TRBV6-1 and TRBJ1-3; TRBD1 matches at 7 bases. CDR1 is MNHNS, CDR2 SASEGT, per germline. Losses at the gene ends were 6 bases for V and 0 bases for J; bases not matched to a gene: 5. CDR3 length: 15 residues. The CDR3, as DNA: TGTGCCAGCAGCCCCGACAGGGCCTCTGGAAACACCATATATTTT. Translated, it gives CASSPDRASGNTIYF.

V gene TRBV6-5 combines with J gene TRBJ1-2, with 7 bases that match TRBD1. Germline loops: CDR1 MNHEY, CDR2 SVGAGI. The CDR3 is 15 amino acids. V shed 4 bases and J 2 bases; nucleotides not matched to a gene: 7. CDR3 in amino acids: CASSSPGQTNYGYTF. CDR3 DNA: TGTGCCAGCAGTTCCCCGGGACAGACGAACTATGGCTACACCTTC.

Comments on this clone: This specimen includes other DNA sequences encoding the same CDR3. The CDR3, as DNA: TGTGCCAGCAGCTTACGCGGGGGGAGCTACGAGCAGTACTTC. Its protein product is CASSLRGGSYEQYF. The J gene is TRBJ2-7, the V gene TRBV7-2, with TRBD2 identical over 8 bases. CDR3 length equals 14 residues. The trim removed 2 bases at V and 3 bases at J, leaving 3 bases unmatched. From germline, CDR1 is SGHTA and CDR2 FQGNSA.

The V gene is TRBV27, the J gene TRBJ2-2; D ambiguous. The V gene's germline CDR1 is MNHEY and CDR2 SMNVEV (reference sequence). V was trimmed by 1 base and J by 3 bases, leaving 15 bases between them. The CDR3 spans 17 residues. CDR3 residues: CASSLFSGQSYTGELFF. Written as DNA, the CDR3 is TGTGCCAGCAGTTTATTTTCCGGGCAAAGCTACACCGGGGAGCTGTTTTTT.

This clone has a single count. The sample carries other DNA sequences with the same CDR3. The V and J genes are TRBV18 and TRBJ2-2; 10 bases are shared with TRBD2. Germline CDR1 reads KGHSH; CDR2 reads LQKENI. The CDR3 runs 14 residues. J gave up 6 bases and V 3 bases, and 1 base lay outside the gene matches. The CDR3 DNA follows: TGTGCCAGCTCACCTCTAGCGGGAGCCGGGGAGCTGTTTTTT. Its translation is CASSPLAGAGELFF.

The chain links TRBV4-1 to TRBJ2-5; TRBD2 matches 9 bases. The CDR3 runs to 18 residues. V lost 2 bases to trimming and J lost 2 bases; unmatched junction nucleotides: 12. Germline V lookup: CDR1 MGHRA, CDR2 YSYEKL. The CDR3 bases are TGCGCCAGCAGCCAACGTGGTTCTAGCGGGGTGATACAAGAGACCCAGTACTTC. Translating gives CASSQRGSSGVIQETQYF.